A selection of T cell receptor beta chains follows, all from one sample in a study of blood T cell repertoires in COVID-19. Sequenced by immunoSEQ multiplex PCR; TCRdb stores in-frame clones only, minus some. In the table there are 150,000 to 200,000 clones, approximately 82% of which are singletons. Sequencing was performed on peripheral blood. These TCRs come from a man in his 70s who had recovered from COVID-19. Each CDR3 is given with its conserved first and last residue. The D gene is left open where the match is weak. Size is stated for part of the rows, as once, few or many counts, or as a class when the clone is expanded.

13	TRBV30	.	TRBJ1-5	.	TGTGCCTGGAGCGGACAGAGGGGTCAGCCCCAGCATTTT	CAWSGQRGQPQHF
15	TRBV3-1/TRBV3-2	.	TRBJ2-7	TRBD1	TGTGCCAGCAGCCAAGTCGCAGGGGGAACCTACGAGCAGTACTTC	CASSQVAGGTYEQYF
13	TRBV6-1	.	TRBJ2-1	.	TGTGCCAGCAGTGAAAGCGGTTTAAATGAGCAGTTCTTC	CASSESGLNEQFF
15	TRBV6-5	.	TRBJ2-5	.	TGTGCCAGCAGGGTTTCCGGGACTCTAGGAGAGACCCAGTACTTC	CASRVSGTLGETQYF
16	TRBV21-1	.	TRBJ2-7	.	TGTGCCAGCAGCCCCCGCCCGAAGCTGCCGTTCTACGAGCAGTACTTC	CASSPRPKLPFYEQYF
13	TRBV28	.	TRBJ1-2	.	TGTGCCAGCAGTCCCGGGACACACTATGGCTACACCTTC	CASSPGTHYGYTF
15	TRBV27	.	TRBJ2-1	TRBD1	TGTGCCAGCAGCCCTACAGGGGGGCTGGGTGGTGAGCAGTTCTTC	CASSPTGGLGGEQFF
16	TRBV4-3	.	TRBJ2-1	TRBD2	TGCGCCAGCAGCCAAATTTCTAGCGGGAGTTACAATGAGCAGTTCTTC	CASSQISSGSYNEQFF
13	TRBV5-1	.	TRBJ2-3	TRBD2	TGCGCCAGCAGCTTGGCCGCAGCGGGGCTTCCGTATTTT	CASSLAAAGLPYF
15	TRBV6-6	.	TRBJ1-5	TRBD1	TGTGCCAGCAGCGACAGGGATGGTAGCAATCAGCCCCAGCATTTT	CASSDRDGSNQPQHF
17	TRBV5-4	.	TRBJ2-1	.	TGTGCCAGCAGCTTGGGAGTGGGCGCGAGCTCCTACAATGAGCAGTTCTTC	CASSLGVGASSYNEQFF
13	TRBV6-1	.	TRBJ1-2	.	TGTGCCAGCAGTGATAGCCGGGACTATGGCTACACCTTC	CASSDSRDYGYTF
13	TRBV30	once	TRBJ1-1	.	TGTGCCTGGAATCTGGGGGGGGGAACTGAAGCTTTCTTT	CAWNLGGGTEAFF
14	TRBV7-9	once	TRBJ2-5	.	TGTGCCAGCAGCTTCGGACATTCGCAAGAGACCCAGTACTTC	CASSFGHSQETQYF
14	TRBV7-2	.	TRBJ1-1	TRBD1	TGTGCCAGCACCTTGGGACAGGGGAACACTGAAGCTTTCTTT	CASTLGQGNTEAFF
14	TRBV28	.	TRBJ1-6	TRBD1	TGTGCCAGCAGGGGACAGGGGAATAATTCACCCCTCCACTTT	CASRGQGNNSPLHF
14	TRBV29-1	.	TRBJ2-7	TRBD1	TGCAGCGTTGATGGAGCCGGGACAGCCTACGAGCAGTACTTC	CSVDGAGTAYEQYF
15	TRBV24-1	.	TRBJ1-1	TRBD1	TGTGCCACCAGTGATCCCCGACAGGGGAACACTGAAGCTTTCTTT	CATSDPRQGNTEAFF
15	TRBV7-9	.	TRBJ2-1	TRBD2	TGTGCCAGCAGCTTAGTAGCGGGAGTATTGGTTGAGCAGTTCTTC	CASSLVAGVLVEQFF
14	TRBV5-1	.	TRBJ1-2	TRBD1	TGCGCCAGCAGCTTGGACAGGGGCGGCTATGGCTACACCTTC	CASSLDRGGYGYTF
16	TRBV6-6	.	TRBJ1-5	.	TGTGCCAGCAGAGCTATCGAGGGGGGGGGCAATCAGCCCCAGCATTTT	CASRAIEGGGNQPQHF
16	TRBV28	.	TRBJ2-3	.	TGTGCCAGCAGTTTAAGTGCGGATACTAGCACAGATACGCAGTATTTT	CASSLSADTSTDTQYF
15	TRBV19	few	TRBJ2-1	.	TGTGCCAGTAGTATCCTTGGCGGGGCTGGAAATGAGCGGTTCTTC	CASSILGGAGNERFF
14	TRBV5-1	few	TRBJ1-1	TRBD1	TGCGCCAGCAGCTTAGACAGGGGAAACACTGAAGCTTTCTTT	CASSLDRGNTEAFF
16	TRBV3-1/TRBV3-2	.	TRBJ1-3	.	TGTGCCAGCAGCCAAGGTAGCTGGTCCCTTGGAAACACCATATATTTT	CASSQGSWSLGNTIYF
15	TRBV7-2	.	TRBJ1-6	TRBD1	TGTGCCAGCAGCCTCAGACAGGGTGGGGATTCACCCCTCCACTTT	CASSLRQGGDSPLHF
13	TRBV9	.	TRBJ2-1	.	TGTGCCAGCAGCGTAAGGTGGGGCGGTGAGCAGTTCTTC	CASSVRWGGEQFF
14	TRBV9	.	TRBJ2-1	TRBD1	TGTGCCAGCAGCGTGGGACAGGTAGACAATGAGCAGTTCTTC	CASSVGQVDNEQFF
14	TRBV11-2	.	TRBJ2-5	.	TGTGCCAGCAGCTTAGGTCCGGGGTCGGAGACCCAGTACTTC	CASSLGPGSETQYF
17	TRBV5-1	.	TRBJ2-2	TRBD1	TGCGCCAGCAGCTCATTACAAGGGGGCGGAAACACCGGGGAGCTGTTTTTT	CASSSLQGGGNTGELFF
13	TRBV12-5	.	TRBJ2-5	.	TGTGCTAGTGCCAATAGCGGACAAGAGACCCAGTACTTC	CASANSGQETQYF
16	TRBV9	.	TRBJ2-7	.	TGTGCCAGCAGCGTAGAAAGACAGGCTAGCTCCTACGAGCAGTACTTC	CASSVERQASSYEQYF
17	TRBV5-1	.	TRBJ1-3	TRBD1	TGCGCCAGCAGCGACCCCGGGACAGGGATTTCCGGAAACACCATATATTTT	CASSDPGTGISGNTIYF
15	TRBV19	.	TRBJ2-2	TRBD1	TGTGCCAGTAGTCCGCGGACAGGGACGACCGGGGAGCTGTTTTTT	CASSPRTGTTGELFF
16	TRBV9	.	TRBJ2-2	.	TGTGCCAGCAGCTCCCGGACCAGGGGTCGTAACGGGGAGCTGTTTTTT	CASSSRTRGRNGELFF
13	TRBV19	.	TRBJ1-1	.	TGTGCCAGTAGTCCCTCCGGGACAACTGAAGCTTTCTTT	CASSPSGTTEAFF
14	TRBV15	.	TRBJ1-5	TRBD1	TGTGCCACCAGCGACAGGGGCTTCAATCAGCCCCAGCATTTT	CATSDRGFNQPQHF
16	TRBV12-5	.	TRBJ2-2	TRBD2	TGTGCTAGTGGTTGGACTAGCGGGGCCGACACCGGGGAGCTGTTTTTT	CASGWTSGADTGELFF
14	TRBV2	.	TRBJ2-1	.	TGTGCCAGCAGTGAACAGGTTTCCGGCAGTGAGCAGTTCTTC	CASSEQVSGSEQFF
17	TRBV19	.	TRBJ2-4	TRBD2	TGTGCCAGTAGTATAGAGGTTAGCGGGAGGGCCGAGGACATTCAGTACTTC	CASSIEVSGRAEDIQYF
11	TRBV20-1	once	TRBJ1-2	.	TGCAGTGCTCTTTCAGGGGCTGGCTACACCTTC	CSALSGAGYTF
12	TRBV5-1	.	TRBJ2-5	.	TGCGCCAGCAGCCCAAATCAAGAGACCCAGTACTTC	CASSPNQETQYF
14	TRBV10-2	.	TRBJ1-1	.	TGCGCCAGCAGTGAGTCTTCGGGTAACACTGAAGCTTTCTTT	CASSESSGNTEAFF
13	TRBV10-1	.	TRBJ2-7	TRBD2	TGCGCCAGCGCCAGAAGGACTAGCGGTCTTCAGTACTTC	CASARRTSGLQYF
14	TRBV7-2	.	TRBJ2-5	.	TGTGCCAGCAGCTCCCAGTGGAGGAGCGGGACCCAGTACTTC	CASSSQWRSGTQYF
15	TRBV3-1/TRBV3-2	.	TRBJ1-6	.	TGTGCCAGCAGCCAAGTCGGCACAGGGTGTTCACCCCTCCACTTT	CASSQVGTGCSPLHF
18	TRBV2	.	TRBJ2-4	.	TGTGCCAGCAGTGTAGGAGGAGGGCTGGGGGTAGCCAAAAACATTCAGTACTTC	CASSVGGGLGVAKNIQYF
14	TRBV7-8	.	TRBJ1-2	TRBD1	TGTGCCAGCAGCTTAGGCAGGGGGGCTCGGGGCTACACCTTC	CASSLGRGARGYTF
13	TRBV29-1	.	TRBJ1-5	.	TGCAGCGTTAGGGACACAAGCAATCAGCCCCAGCATTTT	CSVRDTSNQPQHF
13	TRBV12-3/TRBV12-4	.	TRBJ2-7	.	TGTGCCAGCAGTTCAGACAGCTCCTACGAGCAGTACTTC	CASSSDSSYEQYF
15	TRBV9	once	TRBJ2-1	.	TGTGCCAGCAGCGCCCCGGGACTCCCCTCCAATGAGCAGTTCTTC	CASSAPGLPSNEQFF
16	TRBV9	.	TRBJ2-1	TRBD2	TGTGCCAGCAGCGTAGAGGCAATAGCGGGATTCGAAGAGCAGTTCTTC	CASSVEAIAGFEEQFF
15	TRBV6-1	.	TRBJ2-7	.	TGTGCCAGCAGTGAAGCCATTTTTGGAGTTCACGAGCAGTACTTC	CASSEAIFGVHEQYF
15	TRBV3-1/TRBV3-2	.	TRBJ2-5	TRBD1	TGTGCCAGCAGCCACCCGGGACAGGGCAAAGAGACCCAGTACTTC	CASSHPGQGKETQYF